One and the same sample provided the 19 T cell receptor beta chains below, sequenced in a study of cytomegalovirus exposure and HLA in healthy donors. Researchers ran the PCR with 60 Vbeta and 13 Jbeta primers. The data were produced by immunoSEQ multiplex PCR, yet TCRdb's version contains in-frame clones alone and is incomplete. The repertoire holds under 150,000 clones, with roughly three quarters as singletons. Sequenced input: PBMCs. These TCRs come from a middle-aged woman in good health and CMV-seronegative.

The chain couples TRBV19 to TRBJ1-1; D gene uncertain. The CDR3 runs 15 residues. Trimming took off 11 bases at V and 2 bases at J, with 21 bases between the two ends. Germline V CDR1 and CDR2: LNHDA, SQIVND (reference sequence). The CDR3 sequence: CACERPGGNNTEAFF. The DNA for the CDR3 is TGTGCCTGCGAGCGCCCGGGAGGGAATAACACTGAAGCTTTCTTT.

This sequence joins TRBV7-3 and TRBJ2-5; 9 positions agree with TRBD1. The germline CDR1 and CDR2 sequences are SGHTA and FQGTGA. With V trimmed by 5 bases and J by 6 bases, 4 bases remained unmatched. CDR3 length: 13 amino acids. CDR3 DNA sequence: TGTGCCAGCAGCCAGACAGGGGGAAAGACCCAGTACTTC. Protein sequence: CASSQTGGKTQYF.

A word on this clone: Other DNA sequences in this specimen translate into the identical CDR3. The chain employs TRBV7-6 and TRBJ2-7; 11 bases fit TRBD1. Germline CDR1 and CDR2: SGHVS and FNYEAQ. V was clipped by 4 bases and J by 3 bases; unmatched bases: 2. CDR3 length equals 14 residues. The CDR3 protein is CASSSGTGGYEQYF. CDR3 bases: TGTGCCAGCAGCTCAGGGACAGGGGGCTACGAGCAGTACTTC.

CDR3 sequence: CASSSWTTPNTGELFF. The CDR3 region has the DNA TGTGCCAGCTCATCATGGACTACCCCGAACACCGGGGAGCTGTTTTTT. The chain links TRBV18 to TRBJ2-2, with D possibly being TRBD2 (6 bases). Trimming removed 5 bases at V and 0 bases at J, with 13 bases between. CDR1 is KGHSH and CDR2 is LQKENI in the germline V gene. This CDR3 has 16 residues.

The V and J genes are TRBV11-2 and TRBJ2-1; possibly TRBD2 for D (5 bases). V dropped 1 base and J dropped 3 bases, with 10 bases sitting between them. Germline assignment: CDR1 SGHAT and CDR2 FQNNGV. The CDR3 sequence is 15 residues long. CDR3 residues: CASSLGGIDYNEQFF. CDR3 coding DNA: TGTGCCAGCAGCTTAGGAGGGATTGACTACAATGAGCAGTTCTTC.

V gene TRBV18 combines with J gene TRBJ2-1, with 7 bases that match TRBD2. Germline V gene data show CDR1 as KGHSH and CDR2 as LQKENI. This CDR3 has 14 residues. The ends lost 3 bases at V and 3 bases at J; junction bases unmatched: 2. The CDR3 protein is CASSPRDYYNEQFF. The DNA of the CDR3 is TGTGCCAGCTCACCTAGGGACTACTACAATGAGCAGTTCTTC.

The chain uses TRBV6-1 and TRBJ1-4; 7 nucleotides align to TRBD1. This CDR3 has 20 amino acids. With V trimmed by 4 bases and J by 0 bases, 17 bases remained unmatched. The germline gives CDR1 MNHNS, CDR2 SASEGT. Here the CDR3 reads CASSAPDRPGRVSTNEKLFF. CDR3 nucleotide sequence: TGTGCCAGCAGTGCCCCGGACAGGCCCGGACGTGTGTCAACTAATGAAAAACTGTTTTTT.

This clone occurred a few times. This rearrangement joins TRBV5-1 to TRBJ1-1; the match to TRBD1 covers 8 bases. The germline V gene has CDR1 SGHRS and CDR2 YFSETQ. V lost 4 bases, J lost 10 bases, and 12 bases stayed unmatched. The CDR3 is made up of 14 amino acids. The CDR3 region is CASSPEPSTGVAFF. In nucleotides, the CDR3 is TGCGCCAGCAGCCCGGAGCCCTCGACAGGGGTAGCTTTCTTT.

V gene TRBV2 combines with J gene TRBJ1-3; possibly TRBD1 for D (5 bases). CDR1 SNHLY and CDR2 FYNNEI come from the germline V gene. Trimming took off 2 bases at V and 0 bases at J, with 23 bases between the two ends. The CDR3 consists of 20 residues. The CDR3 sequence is CASSERGRVVPASSGNTIYF. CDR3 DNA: TGTGCCAGCAGTGAAAGGGGAAGGGTAGTTCCCGCGAGCTCTGGAAACACCATATATTTT.

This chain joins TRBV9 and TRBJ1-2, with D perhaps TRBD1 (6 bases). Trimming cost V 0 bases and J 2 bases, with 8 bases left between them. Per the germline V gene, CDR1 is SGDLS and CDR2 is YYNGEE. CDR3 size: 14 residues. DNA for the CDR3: TGTGCCAGCAGCGTAGGGACAGAGAACTATGGCTACACCTTC. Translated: CASSVGTENYGYTF.

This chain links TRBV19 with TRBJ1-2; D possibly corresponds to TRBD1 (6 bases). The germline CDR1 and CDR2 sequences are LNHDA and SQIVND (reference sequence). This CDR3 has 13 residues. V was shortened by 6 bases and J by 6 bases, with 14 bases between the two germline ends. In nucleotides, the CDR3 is TGTGCCAGTAGCGCACAGGGTCCACATGGCTACACCTTC. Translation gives CASSAQGPHGYTF. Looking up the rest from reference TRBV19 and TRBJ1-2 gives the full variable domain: DGGITQSPKYLFRKEGQNVTLSCEQNLNHDAMYWYRQDPGQGLRLIYYSQIVNDFQKGDIAEGYSVSREKKESFPLTVTSAQKNPTAFYLCASSAQGPHGYTFGSGTRLTVV.

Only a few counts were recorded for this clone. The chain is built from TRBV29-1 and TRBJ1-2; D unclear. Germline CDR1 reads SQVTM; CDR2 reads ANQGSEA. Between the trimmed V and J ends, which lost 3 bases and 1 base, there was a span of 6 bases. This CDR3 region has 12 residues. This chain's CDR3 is CSVEGNNYGYTF. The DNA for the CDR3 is TGCAGCGTTGAGGGCAATAACTATGGCTACACCTTC.

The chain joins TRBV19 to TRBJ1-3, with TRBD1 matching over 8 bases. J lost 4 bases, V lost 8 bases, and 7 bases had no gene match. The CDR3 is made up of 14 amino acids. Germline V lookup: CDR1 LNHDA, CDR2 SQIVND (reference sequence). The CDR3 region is CASSQGASGNTIYF. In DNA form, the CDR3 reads TGTGCCAGTTCCCAGGGGGCATCAGGAAACACCATATATTTT.

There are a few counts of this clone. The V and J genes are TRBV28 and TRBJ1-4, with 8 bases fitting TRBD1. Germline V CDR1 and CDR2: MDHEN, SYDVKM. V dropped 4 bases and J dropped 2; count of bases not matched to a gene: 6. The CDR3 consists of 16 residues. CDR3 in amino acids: CASSSPGQGTNEKLFF. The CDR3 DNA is TGTGCCAGCAGTTCCCCTGGACAGGGTACTAATGAAAAACTGTTTTTT.

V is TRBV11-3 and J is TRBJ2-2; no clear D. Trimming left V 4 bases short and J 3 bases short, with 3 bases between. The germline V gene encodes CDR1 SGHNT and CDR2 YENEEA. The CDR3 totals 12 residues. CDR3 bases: TGTGCCAGCAGCTCCTACACCGGGGAGCTGTTTTTT. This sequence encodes CASSSYTGELFF.

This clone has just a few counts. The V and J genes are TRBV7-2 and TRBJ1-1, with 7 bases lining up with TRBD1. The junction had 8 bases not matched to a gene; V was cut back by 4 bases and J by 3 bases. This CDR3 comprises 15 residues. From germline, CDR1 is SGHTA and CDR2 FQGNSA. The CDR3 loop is CASSYPPTGDTEAFF. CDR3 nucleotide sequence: TGTGCCAGCAGCTATCCCCCCACAGGGGACACTGAAGCTTTCTTT.

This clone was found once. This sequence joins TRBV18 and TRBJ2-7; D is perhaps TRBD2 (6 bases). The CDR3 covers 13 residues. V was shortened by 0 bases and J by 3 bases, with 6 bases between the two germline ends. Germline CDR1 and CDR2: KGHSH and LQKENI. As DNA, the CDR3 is TGTGCCAGCTCACCACCGCGGGGCTACGAGCAGTACTTC. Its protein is CASSPPRGYEQYF.

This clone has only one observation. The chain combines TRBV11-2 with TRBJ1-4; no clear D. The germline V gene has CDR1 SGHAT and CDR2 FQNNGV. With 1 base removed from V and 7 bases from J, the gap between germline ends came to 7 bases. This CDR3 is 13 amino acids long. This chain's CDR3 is CASSLGSGEKLFF. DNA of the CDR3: TGTGCCAGCAGCTTAGGAAGCGGTGAAAAACTGTTTTTT.

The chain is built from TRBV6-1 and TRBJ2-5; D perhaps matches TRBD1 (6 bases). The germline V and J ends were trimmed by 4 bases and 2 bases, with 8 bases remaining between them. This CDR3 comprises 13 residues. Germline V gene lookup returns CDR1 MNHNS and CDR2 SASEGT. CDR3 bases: TGTGCCAGCAGTGTGGACAGTCAAGAGACCCAGTACTTC. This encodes CASSVDSQETQYF.